The next 27 T cell receptor beta chains were all read from a single sample in a study of blood T cell repertoires in COVID-19. The method was immunoSEQ multiplex PCR; TCRdb's version includes in-frame clones alone and lacks a portion of them. The repertoire holds about 310,000 clones, with about nine tenths as singletons. The sample consisted of PBMCs or T cells enriched from blood (not recorded which). These receptors came from a woman aged 40-49 years who had recovered from COVID-19.

This chain joins TRBV4-3 and TRBJ2-1, with D possibly matching TRBD2 (6 bases). Germline V lookup: CDR1 LGHNA, CDR2 YSLEER. V was trimmed by 3 bases and J by 5 bases, leaving 14 bases between them. CDR3 length: 15 residues. CDR3 sequence reads: CASSQRAGRDNEQFF. Written as DNA, the CDR3 is TGCGCCAGCAGCCAGAGGGCGGGGAGAGACAATGAGCAGTTCTTC.

The chain joins TRBV9 to TRBJ2-7, with 13 bases lining up with TRBD2. The CDR3 is 14 amino acids. Trimming cost V 5 bases and J 6 bases; bases outside gene matches: 5. CDR1 SGDLS and CDR2 YYNGEE come from the germline V gene. As DNA, the CDR3 is TGTGCCAGCAGTCGACTAGCGGGGGGCCGCGAGCAGTACTTC. It is translated as CASSRLAGGREQYF.

V is TRBV6-6 and J is TRBJ1-2, with D maybe TRBD1 (5 bases). This CDR3 spans 13 amino acids. Trimming pared 5 bases from V and 4 bases from J, leaving 11 bases between. Germline CDR1 MNHNY, CDR2 SVGAGI (reference sequence). The chain's CDR3 is CASSPRAAYGYTF. The CDR3 region has the DNA TGTGCCAGCAGTCCCAGGGCGGCCTATGGCTACACCTTC.

The rearrangement joins TRBV6-5 to TRBJ2-7, with a possible D match to TRBD1 (5 bases). Trimming took 2 bases from V and 4 from J, leaving 9 bases between them. Germline V lookup: CDR1 MNHEY, CDR2 SVGAGI. The CDR3 has 13 amino acids. The CDR3 DNA is TGTGCCAGCAGTTACACAACAGGTTACGAGCAGTACTTC. Its protein product is CASSYTTGYEQYF.

This clone showed up just once. The chain couples TRBV9 to TRBJ2-7; D ambiguous. Germline V gene sequence: CDR1 SGDLS, CDR2 YYNGEE. There are 13 residues in the CDR3. The germline V and J ends were trimmed by 3 bases and 6 bases, with 13 bases remaining between them. The CDR3 protein is CASSALGLSEQYF. The CDR3 nucleotides are TGTGCCAGCAGCGCCCTCGGGTTAAGCGAGCAGTACTTC. The variable domain in full, with the rest retrieved from reference TRBV9 and TRBJ2-7, is DSGVTQTPKHLITATGQRVTLRCSPRSGDLSVYWYQQSLDQGLQFLIQYYNGEERAKGNILERFSAQQFPDLHSELNLSSLELGDSALYFCASSALGLSEQYFGPGTRLTVT.

The CDR3 is CASSTRQGTEKLFF. The CDR3 region has the DNA TGTGCCAGTAGTACTCGACAGGGAACTGAAAAACTGTTTTTT. J is TRBJ1-4 and V is TRBV19; TRBD1 matches 7 bases. J lost 7 bases, V lost 4 bases, and 6 bases had no gene match. The CDR3 loop spans 14 amino acids. Germline V CDR1 and CDR2: LNHDA, SQIVND (reference sequence).

This rearrangement joins TRBV3-1 (or the pseudogene TRBV3-2) to TRBJ2-1, with TRBD2 as a possible D gene (6 bases). There are 15 residues in the CDR3. Germline-derived CDR1 and CDR2 are LGHDT and YNNKEL (reference sequence). Trimming shortened V by 4 bases and J by 6 bases, and 16 bases separated the two germline ends. Written as DNA, the CDR3 is TGTGCCAGCAGCCGACGGGAGTGGCGGGGCAATGAGCAGTTCTTC. This translates into CASSRREWRGNEQFF.

This chain links TRBV4-1 with TRBJ1-6, with D tentatively TRBD1 (6 bases). Trimming removed 5 bases at V and 10 bases at J, with 24 bases between. The CDR3 has 17 residues. Germline CDR1 reads MGHRA; CDR2 reads YSYEKL. For the CDR3, the DNA is TGCGCCAGCAGCAACGACGCTCTTGAGGGGGAATACTCACCCCTCCACTTT. It is translated as CASSNDALEGEYSPLHF.

This chain uses TRBV7-3 with TRBJ2-1, with 13 positions matching TRBD2. The CDR3 spans 16 residues. In germline, CDR1 is SGHTA, CDR2 FQGTGA. V trimming: 5 bases; J trimming: 7 bases; junction bases outside the gene matches: 8. The CDR3 protein is CASSAGLAGAGNEQFF. CDR3 coding DNA: TGTGCCAGCAGCGCCGGACTAGCGGGAGCAGGGAATGAGCAGTTCTTC.

The chain is built from TRBV6-6 and TRBJ2-7, with 9 bases that match TRBD1. V lost 7 bases, J lost 7 bases, and 8 bases stayed unmatched. The CDR3 has 13 residues. CDR1 is MNHNY and CDR2 is SVGAGI in the germline V gene (reference sequence). CDR3 residues: CASKTGGSREQYF. The CDR3 region has the DNA TGTGCCAGCAAGACAGGGGGTTCGAGGGAGCAGTACTTC.

This clone was seen more than once but under ten times. The genes are TRBV19 and TRBJ1-2; unclear D gene. The ends were cut back, 0 bases at V and 1 base at J, with 30 bases in the middle. CDR3 length equals 22 residues. The V gene's germline CDR1 is LNHDA and CDR2 SQIVND (reference sequence). Here the CDR3 reads CASSIDRLAVGEGASDNYGYTF. The CDR3 coding sequence is TGTGCCAGTAGTATAGATCGATTGGCAGTGGGAGAGGGAGCATCGGATAACTATGGCTACACCTTC.

This chain uses TRBV4-1 with TRBJ2-1; D gene ambiguous. Germline V gene sequence: CDR1 MGHRA, CDR2 YSYEKL. Trimming removed 0 bases from V and 8 bases from J, with 14 bases in between. This CDR3 has 15 amino acids. CDR3 sequence (DNA): TGCGCCAGCAGCCAAGAACAATGGCGGAGAGATGAGCAGTTCTTC. Translated: CASSQEQWRRDEQFF.

This chain connects TRBV27 to TRBJ2-6; tentatively, D is TRBD1 (6 bases). The CDR3 contains 17 residues. Per the germline V gene, CDR1 is MNHEY and CDR2 is SMNVEV (reference sequence). The ends were cut back, 2 bases at V and 4 bases at J, with 15 bases in the middle. Here the CDR3 reads CASSLTNRAGGANVLTF. CDR3 nucleotides: TGTGCCAGCAGTTTAACAAACAGGGCGGGCGGGGCCAACGTCCTGACTTTC.

The chain joins TRBV28 to TRBJ2-1; D is unclear. Trimming left V 2 bases short and J 9 bases short, with 8 bases between. The CDR3 runs 12 residues. Per the germline V gene, CDR1 is MDHEN and CDR2 is SYDVKM. This CDR3 is CASSLEYGEQFF. The CDR3 nucleotides are TGTGCCAGCAGTTTAGAGTACGGTGAGCAGTTCTTC.

The chain links TRBV24-1 to TRBJ2-2, with 8 nucleotides matching TRBD1. Germline CDR1 and CDR2: KGHDR and SFDVKD. The CDR3 is made up of 16 amino acids. Trimming at V came to 4 bases and at J to 4 bases, leaving 7 bases not matched to a gene. CDR3 in DNA: TGTGCCACCAGTGACCCTGACAGGGGAACCACCGGGGAGCTGTTTTTT. It specifies CATSDPDRGTTGELFF.

The rearrangement uses TRBV11-2 and TRBJ2-2; perhaps TRBD2 as D (5 bases). The ends were cut back, 3 bases at V and 6 bases at J, with 11 bases in the middle. CDR1 is SGHAT, CDR2 FQNNGV, per germline. The CDR3 covers 14 residues. This CDR3 reads CASSFDRGAGELFF. As DNA, the CDR3 is TGTGCCAGCAGCTTTGACCGGGGAGCCGGGGAGCTGTTTTTT. Drawing the rest from reference TRBV11-2 and TRBJ2-2, the complete variable domain is EAGVAQSPRYKIIEKRQSVAFWCNPISGHATLYWYQQILGQGPKLLIQFQNNGVVDDSQLPKDRFSAERLKGVDSTLKIQPAKLEDSAVYLCASSFDRGAGELFFGEGSRLTVL.

The chain joins TRBV7-8 to TRBJ2-3; TRBD2 matches 8 bases. Germline V gene lookup returns CDR1 SGHVS and CDR2 FQNEAQ. Unmatched junction bases numbered 9, after V lost 1 base and J lost 0 bases. CDR3 length: 18 amino acids. The CDR3 is CASSLEGLLAASTDTQYF. CDR3 sequence (DNA): TGTGCCAGCAGCTTAGAAGGGTTACTAGCGGCTAGCACAGATACGCAGTATTTT.

Here the CDR3 reads CASSRTGQGAGETQYF. As DNA, the CDR3 is TGCGCCAGCAGCCGGACGGGACAGGGGGCTGGAGAGACCCAGTACTTC. V is TRBV5-1 and J is TRBJ2-5, with 12 bases fitting TRBD1. Germline values: CDR1 SGHRS, CDR2 YFSETQ. V shed 4 bases and J 4 bases; nucleotides not matched to a gene: 8. CDR3 length equals 16 residues. The variable domain in full, with the rest retrieved from reference TRBV5-1 and TRBJ2-5, is KAGVTQTPRYLIKTRGQQVTLSCSPISGHRSVSWYQQTPGQGLQFLFEYFSETQRNKGNFPGRFSGRQFSNSRSEMNVSTLELGDSALYLCASSRTGQGAGETQYFGPGTRLLVL.

The V call is TRBV14, the J call TRBJ1-1, with no clear D. This CDR3 region has 14 residues. V lost 4 bases to trimming and J lost 1 base, with 10 bases between them. Looked up from germline, CDR1 is SGHDN and CDR2 is FVKESK. CDR3 residues: CASSPLGGNTEAFF. CDR3 DNA: TGTGCCAGCAGCCCCCTTGGAGGGAACACTGAAGCTTTCTTT.

The V gene is TRBV5-5, the J gene TRBJ2-7; D call uncertain. V gave up 1 base and J gave up 0 bases, with 5 bases separating them. The CDR3 totals 13 residues. Germline V gene sequence: CDR1 SGHKS, CDR2 YYEKEE (reference sequence). The CDR3 protein is CASSLFSSYEQYF. The CDR3 coding sequence is TGTGCCAGCAGCTTGTTCAGCTCCTACGAGCAGTACTTC.

The V call is TRBV3-1 (or the pseudogene TRBV3-2), the J call TRBJ2-2, with TRBD2 identical over 7 bases. The V segment lost 10 bases and the J segment 4 bases; nucleotides outside the gene matches: 3. Germline V gene sequence: CDR1 LGHDT, CDR2 YNNKEL (reference sequence). CDR3 length equals 12 residues. This CDR3 is CATTGGTGELFF. The CDR3 bases are TGTGCCACCACGGGGGGCACCGGGGAGCTGTTTTTT.

This chain joins TRBV15 and TRBJ2-2; 8 bases map to TRBD2. The V segment lost 0 bases and the J segment 6 bases; nucleotides outside the gene matches: 6. This CDR3 spans 16 amino acids. Germline assignment: CDR1 LNHNV and CDR2 YYDKDF (reference sequence). As DNA, the CDR3 is TGTGCCACCAGCAGAGATAAGGCACTAGCGGCCGGGGAGCTGTTTTTT. It translates to CATSRDKALAAGELFF.

This chain links TRBV5-1 with TRBJ1-3; D gene ambiguous. Germline V lookup: CDR1 SGHRS, CDR2 YFSETQ. Trimming took off 4 bases at V and 0 bases at J, with 14 bases between the two ends. The CDR3 has 16 residues. The CDR3 reads CASSGPGRISGNTIYF. Written as DNA, the CDR3 is TGCGCCAGCAGCGGACCCGGGAGAATCTCTGGAAACACCATATATTTT.

The chain recombines TRBV6-1 with TRBJ2-7, with TRBD1 matching 7 bases. Germline values: CDR1 MNHNS, CDR2 SASEGT. This CDR3 has 15 amino acids. V trimming: 1 base; J trimming: 3 bases; junction bases outside the gene matches: 6. The CDR3: CASSEGTGQLYEQYF. CDR3 nucleotide sequence: TGTGCCAGCAGTGAAGGGACAGGACAACTCTACGAGCAGTACTTC.

The chain is built from TRBV24-1 and TRBJ2-7, with unresolved D. This CDR3 has 13 amino acids. Germline assignment: CDR1 KGHDR and CDR2 SFDVKD. V was shortened by 3 bases and J by 2 bases, with 7 bases between the two germline ends. CDR3 nucleotides: TGTGCCACCAGTGATCAAGCCACCTACGAGCAGTACTTC. Translating it yields CATSDQATYEQYF.

J is TRBJ2-7 and V is TRBV28; D call uncertain. CDR1 and CDR2 (germline): MDHEN, SYDVKM. The V end lost 4 bases, the J end lost 5 bases, and 6 bases lay between the germline ends. The CDR3 consists of 11 residues. This CDR3 reads CASSSFNEQYF. CDR3 bases: TGTGCCAGCAGTTCATTCAACGAGCAGTACTTC.

V and J are TRBV9 and TRBJ1-1, with D unclear. Trimming cost V 7 bases and J 0 bases, with 10 bases left between them. This CDR3 is built from 13 residues. The germline V gene has CDR1 SGDLS and CDR2 YYNGEE. The CDR3 spells CASGGRLNTEAFF. For the CDR3, the DNA is TGTGCCAGCGGCGGCAGGTTGAACACTGAAGCTTTCTTT.